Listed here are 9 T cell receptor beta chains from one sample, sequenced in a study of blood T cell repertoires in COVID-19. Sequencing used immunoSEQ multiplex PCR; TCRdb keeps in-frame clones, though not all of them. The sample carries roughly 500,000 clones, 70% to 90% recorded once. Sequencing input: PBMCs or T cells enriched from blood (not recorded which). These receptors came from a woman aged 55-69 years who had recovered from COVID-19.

The CDR3, as DNA: TGTGCCAGCAGTGAAAATACCTTACACACCTATGGCTACACCTTC. Its translation: CASSENTLHTYGYTF. This sequence joins TRBV6-1 and TRBJ1-2; D unresolved. V lost 2 bases and J lost 4, with 14 bases in between. The CDR3 is 15 residues long. Germline lookup yields CDR1 MNHNS and CDR2 SASEGT.

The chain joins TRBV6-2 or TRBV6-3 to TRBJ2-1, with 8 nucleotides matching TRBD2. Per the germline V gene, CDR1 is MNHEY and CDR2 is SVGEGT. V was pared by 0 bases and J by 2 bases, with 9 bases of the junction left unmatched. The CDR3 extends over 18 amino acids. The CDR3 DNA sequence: TGTGCCAGCAGTTACTCCGCCTCAGCGGGGGTTCCCTACAATGAGCAGTTCTTC. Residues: CASSYSASAGVPYNEQFF.

The CDR3 DNA reads as TGTGCCAGCAGCGCCCGAATAATACACTCTAGCGGGGTGGGCAATGAGCAGTTCTTC. It yields the protein CASSARIIHSSGVGNEQFF. The genes are TRBV11-2 and TRBJ2-1, with 9 nucleotides matching TRBD2. The CDR3 is 19 amino acids. V was clipped by 5 bases and J by 6 bases; unmatched bases: 20. Germline CDR1 is SGHAT and CDR2 is FQNNGV. The variable domain in full, completed from reference TRBV11-2 and TRBJ2-1, reads EAGVAQSPRYKIIEKRQSVAFWCNPISGHATLYWYQQILGQGPKLLIQFQNNGVVDDSQLPKDRFSAERLKGVDSTLKIQPAKLEDSAVYLCASSARIIHSSGVGNEQFFGPGTRLTVL.

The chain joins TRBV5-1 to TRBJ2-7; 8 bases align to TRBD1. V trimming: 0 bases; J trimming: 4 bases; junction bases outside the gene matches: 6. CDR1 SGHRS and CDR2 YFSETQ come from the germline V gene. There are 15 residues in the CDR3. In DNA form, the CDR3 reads TGCGCCAGCAGCTTGGTGGGACAGGCTCAGTACGAGCAGTACTTC. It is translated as CASSLVGQAQYEQYF.

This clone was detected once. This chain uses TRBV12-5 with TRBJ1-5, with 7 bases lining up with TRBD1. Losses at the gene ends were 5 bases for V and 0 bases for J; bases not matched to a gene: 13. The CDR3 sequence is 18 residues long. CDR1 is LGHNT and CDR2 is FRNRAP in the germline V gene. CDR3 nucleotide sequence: TGTGCTAGTGGTCCACGGTTTGAAGAGGGGGCTAGCAATCAGCCCCAGCATTTT. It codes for CASGPRFEEGASNQPQHF.

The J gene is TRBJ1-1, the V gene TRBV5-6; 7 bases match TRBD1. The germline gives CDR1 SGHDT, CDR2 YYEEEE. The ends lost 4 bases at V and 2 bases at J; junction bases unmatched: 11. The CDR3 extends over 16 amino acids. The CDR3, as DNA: TGTGCCAGCAGCCTGGTACCGGGACAGCGCAACACTGAAGCTTTCTTT. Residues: CASSLVPGQRNTEAFF. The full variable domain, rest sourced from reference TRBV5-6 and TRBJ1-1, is DAGVTQSPTHLIKTRGQQVTLRCSPKSGHDTVSWYQQALGQGPQFIFQYYEEEERQRGNFPDRFSGHQFPNYSSELNVNALLLGDSALYLCASSLVPGQRNTEAFFGQGTRLTVV.

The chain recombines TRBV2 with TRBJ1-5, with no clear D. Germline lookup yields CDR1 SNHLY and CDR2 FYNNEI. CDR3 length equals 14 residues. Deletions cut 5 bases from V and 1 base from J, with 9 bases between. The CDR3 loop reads CASSITTSNQPQHF. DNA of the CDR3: TGTGCCAGCAGTATTACAACGAGCAATCAGCCCCAGCATTTT.

The DNA for the CDR3 is TGTGCCACCAGTGACCGGGGACAGGGGGACGCCGGGGAGCTGTTTTTT. Translation: CATSDRGQGDAGELFF. The chain couples TRBV24-1 to TRBJ2-2; 11 nucleotides align to TRBD1. The junction had 6 bases not matched to a gene; V was cut back by 4 bases and J by 6 bases. Germline-derived CDR1 and CDR2 are KGHDR and SFDVKD. This CDR3 has 16 residues.

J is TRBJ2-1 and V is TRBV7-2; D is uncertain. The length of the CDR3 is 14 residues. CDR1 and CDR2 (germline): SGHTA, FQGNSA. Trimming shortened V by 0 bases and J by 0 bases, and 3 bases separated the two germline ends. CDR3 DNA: TGTGCCAGCAGCTTAGCCGGCTCCTACAATGAGCAGTTCTTC. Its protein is CASSLAGSYNEQFF.